This section outlines one TCR beta chain sequence together with its context. Its cognate antigen is unknown. This specimen comes from a study of a mutant IDH1 vaccine in newly diagnosed glioma. Indicated time point: week 11, during vaccination. With topical imiquimod, each dose of the vaccine consisted of 300 ug of mutant IDH1 20-mer peptide. New WHO grade 3 or 4 astrocytomas that were IDH1-mutant and ATRX-lost had been found in donors. Germline CDR1 reads SGHDT; CDR2 reads YYEEEE. The CDR3 consists of 13 residues. The ends were cut back, 0 bases at V and 4 bases at J, with 7 bases in the middle. Libraries were prepared by immunoSEQ multiplex PCR; TCRdb keeps only in-frame clonotypes and omits some of them. The data contain 25,000 to 40,000 clones, roughly 80% of them seen just once; the ten biggest clones take up approximately 24%.

The chain uses TRBV5-6 and TRBJ1-1, with D possibly being TRBD1 (5 bases). The sequence came from a man aged 25 to 40 with glioma. Material: PBMCs, obtained from a glioma patient whose treatment included an IDH1 peptide vaccine. CDR3 protein: CASSLGGATEAFF. In DNA, the CDR3 is TGTGCCAGCAGCTTGGGAGGGGCCACTGAAGCTTTCTTT.